Given below is one T cell receptor (beta chain) in context. The antigen remains unidentified. The CDR3 loop spans 14 amino acids. Germline V gives CDR1 SGHRS, CDR2 YFSETQ. V was pared by 4 bases and J by 0 bases, with 11 bases between. The data were taken from a study of cytomegalovirus exposure and HLA in healthy donors. General study findings and limits: Among TCR beta chains, those listed as cytomegalovirus-associated numbered over 150.

13 Jbeta primers and 60 Vbeta primers were used for the PCR. Authors' methods: Later, about 80 million unique TCR beta chains were counted in an analysis, and roughly 11 million of them were shared. Sequencing used immunoSEQ multiplex PCR; TCRdb keeps in-frame clones, though not all of them. The V and J calls and clone size were taken over from that table, and D and trimming were inferred from the DNA. In the table there are 100,000 to 150,000 clones, 75% of which are singletons. The sequenced sample consisted of PBMCs. The clonotype was recovered from a woman aged 40 to 49 in good health and CMV-seropositive. The J gene is TRBJ2-7, the V gene TRBV5-1; D gene ambiguous. The CDR3 protein is CASSLTPPSYEQYF. In DNA, the CDR3 is TGCGCCAGCAGCCTTACACCACCCTCCTACGAGCAGTACTTC. The full variable domain, its missing parts supplied by reference TRBV5-1 and TRBJ2-7, is KAGVTQTPRYLIKTRGQQVTLSCSPISGHRSVSWYQQTPGQGLQFLFEYFSETQRNKGNFPGRFSGRQFSNSRSEMNVSTLELGDSALYLCASSLTPPSYEQYFGPGTRLTVT.